This T cell receptor beta chain comes out of a study of cytomegalovirus exposure and HLA in healthy donors. The PCR used 60 Vbeta and 13 Jbeta primers. The repertoire was sequenced with immunoSEQ multiplex PCR; TCRdb's copy has only in-frame clones and lacks some. The table records 90,000 to 150,000 clones, about 60% of them present only once. Germline V lookup: CDR1 SGHNT, CDR2 YENEEA. V was pared by 0 bases and J by 4 bases, with 7 bases of the junction left unmatched. This CDR3 has 17 amino acids. The clonotype was recovered from a man in his forties in good health and CMV-seropositive. Sample: PBMCs. This rearrangement joins TRBV11-3 to TRBJ2-1, with 9 nucleotides matching TRBD2. For the CDR3, the DNA is TGTGCCAGCAGCTTAGACAGCAGGCTAGCGGGATACAATGAGCAGTTCTTC. This encodes CASSLDSRLAGYNEQFF.